Listed below are T cell receptor beta chains from one sample, sequenced in a study of T cells in Graves' hyperthyroidism and ophthalmopathy. TCRdb ran MiXCR on the multiplex PCR reads and lists one entry per CDR3 protein. Counted here are under 350,000 distinct CDR3 sequences, 20% to 25% occurring once; the ten biggest clones make up 25% to 30%. The specimen was blood. The receptors stem from a man in his forties or fifties with Graves' hyperthyroidism that later progressed to Graves' ophthalmopathy. Both conserved end residues are part of each CDR3. The size entry is marked missing in some rows and otherwise reads once, few, many or a size class.

j_call v_call clone_size cdr3_aa
TRBJ1-2 TRBV28 many CASSALRSLNYGYTF
TRBJ2-7 TRBV30 many CAWSELSEQYF
TRBJ2-7 TRBV6-5 many CASIRGPAANYEQYF
TRBJ2-7 TRBV7-8 many CASSLAGLSYEQYF
TRBJ2-2 TRBV4-2 many CASASDPSGELFF
TRBJ2-5 TRBV15 many CATSRGRGQETQYF
TRBJ2-4 TRBV6-1 many CASRDRRYQDKNIQYF
TRBJ2-7 TRBV7-9 - CASTVGVEEQYF
TRBJ2-7 TRBV20-1 few CSAIPQGQLLYEQYF
TRBJ2-7 TRBV7-2 - CASSLADPYEQYF
TRBJ1-1 TRBV5-1 many CASSPGQNRNTEAFF